Presented here are 6 T cell receptor beta chains from one specimen sequenced in a study of T-cell reconstitution after alpha-beta-depleted transplantation in children. The authors prepared the TCRbeta library with unique molecular identifiers. MiXCR was run by TCRdb on the PCR reads, yielding one entry per CDR3 protein. The data contain 350,000 to 500,000 distinct CDR3 sequences, around two fifths of them singletons. The sample consisted of PBMCs, taken before TCRalphabeta/CD19-depleted stem cell transplant. These receptors came from a girl aged 2-10 years with aplastic anemia, due to receive a stem cell transplant.

There are a few counts of this clonotype. The chain joins TRBV11-1 to TRBJ2-3; 9 nucleotides match TRBD2. Germline lookup yields CDR1 SGHAT and CDR2 FQDESV (reference sequence). This CDR3 has 18 amino acids. With V trimmed by 3 bases and J by 6 bases, 16 bases remained unmatched. DNA for the CDR3: TGTGCCAGCAGCTTGGAACGAGCCGGCGCGGGAGGGAGGGATACGCAGTATTTT. It is translated as CASSLERAGAGGRDTQYF.

This clonotype is a singleton in its sample. This chain links TRBV6-1 with TRBJ2-1, with D possibly TRBD2 on 6 matching bases. Germline V gene sequence: CDR1 MNHNS, CDR2 SASEGT. This CDR3 spans 14 amino acids. V lost 10 bases, J lost 10 bases, and 23 bases lay in between. CDR3 amino acids: CATTRWRGREEQFF. The DNA of the CDR3 is TGTGCCACGACCCGCTGGAGGGGTCGTGAGGAGCAGTTCTTC.

This clonotype was found a few times. The V call is TRBV5-1, the J call TRBJ1-2; D is ambiguous. Germline CDR1 reads SGHRS; CDR2 reads YFSETQ. V lost 4 bases, J lost 4 bases, and 14 bases lay in between. The CDR3 spans 14 residues. The CDR3 DNA reads TGCGCCAGCAGCACGTACGGGCCTTCCTATGGCTACACCTTC. This translates into CASSTYGPSYGYTF. Full variable domain (remainder filled in from reference TRBV5-1 and TRBJ1-2): KAGVTQTPRYLIKTRGQQVTLSCSPISGHRSVSWYQQTPGQGLQFLFEYFSETQRNKGNFPGRFSGRQFSNSRSEMNVSTLELGDSALYLCASSTYGPSYGYTFGSGTRLTVV.

On this clonotype: This likely comes from a read error, as the CDR3 has no conserved phenylalanine or tryptophan at its end. V gene TRBV5-1 combines with J gene TRBJ2-7; D is possibly TRBD2 (6 bases). The ends were cut back, 4 bases at V and 3 bases at J, with 11 bases in the middle. Per germline, CDR1 SGHRS and CDR2 YFSETQ. The CDR3 extends over 13 amino acids. CDR3 DNA: TGCGCCAGCAGCCCCCTCGGGAGCTACGAGCAGTACTAC. This codes for CASSPLGSYEQYY.

The chain couples TRBV12-3 or TRBV12-4 to TRBJ2-2; TRBD1 matches 9 bases. This CDR3 is built from 20 residues. The J segment lost 2 bases and the V segment lost 5 bases, leaving 18 bases of the junction unmatched. The CDR3 loop is CASSRHTGQGSSSNTGELFF. The CDR3 DNA follows: TGTGCCAGCAGTCGGCATACCGGACAGGGGTCCTCCTCTAACACCGGGGAGCTGTTTTTT.

The table lists this clonotype with many counts. For the CDR3, the DNA is TGTGCCAGCGGACTTGGGACTAGCGGGAGATATACAGATACGCAGTATTTT. Translated: CASGLGTSGRYTDTQYF. V and J are TRBV6-1 and TRBJ2-3; 14 bases fit TRBD2. V dropped 8 bases and J dropped 3; count of bases not matched to a gene: 10. The germline V gene has CDR1 MNHNS and CDR2 SASEGT. CDR3 length equals 17 residues.